This T cell receptor (beta chain) was identified during a study of tumor-infiltrating lymphocytes in primary liver carcinoma (dated by TCRdb to 2016 to 2017). For context, the study as a whole: Of the five patients (three men and two women, aged 30 to 69 years), four had hepatocellular carcinoma and one had combined HCC and intrahepatic cholangiocarcinoma. The tumors of the five patients were staged as T1-T3 N0M0, with maximum diameters ranging from roughly 4 to 11 cm. Roughly 3.5 to 8 million productive TCRbeta reads were obtained per sample, and no significant difference in read depth was found between tissue types. Across five regions of each liver tumor, along with adjacent normal tissue and blood, the study brought together TCRbeta repertoire sequencing, expression microarrays and whole-exome sequencing. A total of around 35 specimens from 5 patients went through TCRbeta repertoire sequencing, namely 25 tumor regions, 5 adjacent noncancerous liver tissues and 5 peripheral blood samples. To link TCRbeta repertoire diversity to the local molecular phenotype, the approximately 26 tumor region samples were profiled with Agilent mRNA microarrays. Technical replicate repertoires showed high reproducibility, with mean shared-clone rates around 0.9 and correlation coefficients above 0.98.

The study at large found these results: Because sequencing covered only the TCR beta chain and unpaired alpha chains were not captured, true repertoire diversity is likely underestimated. The top 250 clones accounted for a significantly greater share of the repertoire in tumors than in blood (p = 0.039). Just about 7.5-25% of top clones turned up in all five regions of a tumor, which suggests spatial heterogeneity among tumor-infiltrating T cells. Because the samples were bulk and unsorted, CD4+ and CD8+ T cell repertoires could not be compared. Pairs of tumor regions showed greater repertoire overlap (mean about 36%) than tumor-adjacent pairs (17%) or tumor-blood pairs (around 15%), which is consistent with antigen-driven expansion. Only five or six patients were included in the study, and the authors note that the findings should be validated in a larger study.

The CDR3 has 13 amino acids, counting the end cysteine and phenylalanine. Only the CDR3 part of the read is kept: 39 bases, read in frame from the first base. As encoded in the germline V gene, CDR1 is SGHNT while CDR2 is YENEEA. A constant-region primer and ProtoScript II reverse transcriptase were used to reverse-transcribe TCRbeta-specific cDNA from approximately 450 ng total RNA. The TCRbeta libraries were prepared through three rounds of nested multiplex PCR following a slightly modified ARM-PCR procedure. The first two PCR rounds used multiplex TRBV1-TRBV30 forward primers with a Cbeta reverse primer, each for about 10 cycles. A final 25-cycle PCR with Deep VentR polymerase added sample barcodes and Illumina adapters. Before sequencing, amplicons of 200-500 bp were gel-purified using a QIAquick gel extraction kit. TCRbeta amplicons were sequenced on an Illumina HiSeq 2500 with 250-bp paired-end reads. The study's own analysis went as follows. Quality trimming of reads was performed with Trimmomatic v0.33, and paired reads were merged with FLASH v1.2.11 so that full CDR3 sequences could be recovered. MiGEC v1.2.1b assigned V, D and J germline segments to the rearranged TCRbeta sequences. Clonotype statistics and Shannon-Wiener diversity indices were computed with VDJtools v1.0.0. Except for diversity analysis, only each sample's 250 most abundant clonotypes were used in subsequent analyses to reduce sampling bias. Through fastp at Q25 and MiXCR, TCRdb rebuilt clones from the public reads, retaining in-frame beta chains. Identical CDR3 protein sequences are pooled into one entry, listed with their most common genes and DNA. These V and J calls rely on TCRdb rather than the paper's analysis. The sample data list about 64,000 distinct CDR3 sequences, and about two thirds of these were observed just once. Of the sample, around 44% is held by the ten largest clones.

As to this clonotype: Its antigen is not yet known. Germline and junction disagree at one end, which may indicate a read error.

Without any cell sorting, total RNA and DNA were extracted together from approximately 20-30 mg of bulk tissue using the AllPrep DNA/RNA mini kit. Between late 2015 and March 2016, roughly five patients in China with histopathologically diagnosed primary liver carcinoma had surgical resection. Chronic HBV infection was present in the patients, and the patients were treatment-naive at sampling. Each tumor was sampled at five spatially separated regions: the tumor centre plus the superior, inferior, left-lateral and right-lateral poles. Histology showed that every tumor sample contained more than 75% viable tumor cells. Each fresh piece of tumor and adjacent tissue was cut in two, with one half stored in RNAlater at -80 degrees C and the other half sent for histology.

The receptor was isolated from a man in his forties with primary liver carcinoma and hepatitis B virus infection. Sequencing input: liver tumor tissue from sampling region 4. In light of the paper, this sample's cell subset or site label describes: tumor region T4, right-lateral pole. This receptor chain uses TRBV11-3 and TRBJ2-5; the D gene remains uncertain. CDR3 sequence: CACSWGSQETLYF. The sequence in DNA is TGTGCCTGTAGCTGGGGATCCCAAGAGACCCTGTACTTC.